This T cell receptor beta chain derives from a study of cytomegalovirus exposure and HLA in healthy donors. About this clone: Its antigen is not identified.

Overall study results and limits: Cytomegalovirus-associated status was assigned to 164 TCR beta chains.

This table comes from immunoSEQ multiplex PCR, and its TCRdb copy is limited to in-frame clones, with some not included. The repertoire holds about 280,000 clones, with around 89% as singletons. Sequencing used PBMCs. This TCR was recovered from a woman aged 18-30 years in good health and CMV-seronegative.

The CDR3 loop reads CASSLDRGVVNEQFF. DNA for the CDR3: TGTGCCAGCAGCTTAGACAGGGGGGTGGTCAATGAGCAGTTCTTC. The chain carries TRBV7-2 and TRBJ2-1, with 8 bases matching TRBD1. The germline CDR1 and CDR2 sequences are SGHTA and FQGNSA. This CDR3 contains 15 residues. V shed 1 base and J 6 bases; nucleotides not matched to a gene: 5. Full variable domain (missing parts from reference TRBV7-2 and TRBJ2-1): GAGVSQSPSNKVTEKGKDVELRCDPISGHTALYWYRQSLGQGLEFLIYFQGNSAPDKSGLPSDRFSAERTGGSVSTLTIQRTQQEDSAVYLCASSLDRGVVNEQFFGPGTRLTVL.